Below are 13 T cell receptor beta chains sequenced from a single sample in a study of blood T cell repertoires in COVID-19. Only in-frame clones appear in the TCRdb table, and some are missing; sequencing was by immunoSEQ multiplex PCR. The sample shows 200,000 to 250,000 clones, 70% to 90% of them seen only once. The sample comprised peripheral blood. These receptors were taken from an elderly man with acute or convalescent COVID-19.

This chain connects TRBV9 to TRBJ1-3; D unclear. Germline V lookup: CDR1 SGDLS, CDR2 YYNGEE. Trimming took 0 bases from V and 0 from J, leaving 10 bases between them. This CDR3 comprises 16 residues. The CDR3 nucleotides are TGTGCCAGCAGCGTAGCTCCGAGTTTCTCTGGAAACACCATATATTTT. Translated: CASSVAPSFSGNTIYF.

The CDR3 nucleotides are TGTGCCAGCAGTTTAGCCGGGACAGGGGAGTACGAGCAGTACTTC. As protein: CASSLAGTGEYEQYF. The V call is TRBV28, the J call TRBJ2-7; 10 bases are a match to TRBD1. The V segment lost 2 bases and the J segment 4 bases; nucleotides outside the gene matches: 5. Germline loops: CDR1 MDHEN, CDR2 SYDVKM. The CDR3 is 15 residues long.

This rearrangement joins TRBV6-5 to TRBJ1-1, with 8 bases lining up with TRBD1. Germline V lookup: CDR1 MNHEY, CDR2 SVGAGI. This CDR3 has 13 residues. Losses at the gene ends were 6 bases for V and 9 bases for J; bases not matched to a gene: 9. The DNA of the CDR3 is TGTGCCAGCAGGACCTTTGGACAGGGTAAAGCTTTCTTT. Translated, it gives CASRTFGQGKAFF.

The V call is TRBV7-2, the J call TRBJ2-2, with 13 bases lining up with TRBD2. Germline V gene sequence: CDR1 SGHTA, CDR2 FQGNSA. The CDR3 contains 19 residues. The V segment lost 5 bases and the J segment 4 bases; nucleotides outside the gene matches: 13. Written as DNA, the CDR3 is TGTGCCAGCAGCCCCCTCCCGGGACTAGCGGGACTAATCACCGGGGAGCTGTTTTTT. Protein: CASSPLPGLAGLITGELFF.

This sequence joins TRBV7-2 and TRBJ2-3, with D possibly TRBD2 on 5 matching bases. The CDR3 totals 18 residues. Germline V gives CDR1 SGHTA, CDR2 FQGNSA. Trimming pared 1 base from V and 5 bases from J, leaving 22 bases between. This CDR3 is CASSLGWAAASLLDTQYF. The CDR3 DNA sequence: TGTGCCAGCAGCTTAGGGTGGGCCGCGGCTAGCCTCCTAGATACGCAGTATTTT.

Points on this clone: A read error may produce the germline difference seen at one junction end. The rearrangement links TRBV19 to TRBJ1-5; D uncertain. In germline, CDR1 is LNHDA, CDR2 SQIVND (reference sequence). CDR3 size: 13 residues. CDR3 nucleotide sequence: TGTGCCAGTAGTATAGATCTTACAGCATGGGTTCTGTTT. Encoded protein: CASSIDLTAWVLF.

This clone was picked up a small number of times. The J gene is TRBJ1-5, the V gene TRBV27; D perhaps matches TRBD1 (5 bases). The germline V gene has CDR1 MNHEY and CDR2 SMNVEV (reference sequence). Trimming pared 0 bases from V and 9 bases from J, leaving 12 bases between. CDR3 length: 14 amino acids. The CDR3 DNA follows: TGTGCCAGCAGTTTATCCAGGGCGGTACGGCCCCAGCATTTT. It yields the protein CASSLSRAVRPQHF.

This clone was observed once. The rearrangement uses TRBV7-9 and TRBJ1-4; D might be TRBD1 (5 bases). The CDR3 is made up of 14 amino acids. CDR1 and CDR2 (germline): SEHNR, FQNEAQ (reference sequence). Between the trimmed V and J ends, which lost 3 bases and 1 base, there was a span of 6 bases. CDR3 region: CASSFQGTNEKLFF. For the CDR3, the DNA is TGTGCCAGCAGCTTTCAGGGAACTAATGAAAAACTGTTTTTT.

V and J are TRBV7-9 and TRBJ1-1; 9 bases line up with TRBD1. CDR1 and CDR2 (germline): SEHNR, FQNEAQ (reference sequence). Trimming took 4 bases from V and 1 from J; bases not matched to a gene: 1. The CDR3 covers 14 residues. The CDR3 region has the DNA TGTGCCAGCAGCTCGGGACAGGGGAACACTGAAGCTTTCTTT. Translating it yields CASSSGQGNTEAFF.

The genes are TRBV24-1 and TRBJ2-1, with no clear D. The CDR3 sequence is 13 residues long. Germline V gene lookup returns CDR1 KGHDR and CDR2 SFDVKD. Deletions cut 1 base from V and 8 bases from J, with 8 bases between. The CDR3 sequence is CATSDFGSYEQFF. For the CDR3, the DNA is TGTGCCACCAGTGATTTTGGTAGCTATGAGCAGTTCTTC.

The chain is built from TRBV30 and TRBJ2-3, with 9 bases aligning to TRBD1. There are 16 residues in the CDR3. The V and J ends lost 3 bases and 2 bases, in that order; junction bases with no gene match: 9. Germline assignment: CDR1 GTSNPN and CDR2 SVGIG (reference sequence). CDR3 DNA sequence: TGTGCCTGGAGCCAAGGGGACAGGGAAAACACAGATACGCAGTATTTT. This gives the protein CAWSQGDRENTDTQYF.

The chain has TRBV27 and TRBJ2-1; a weak D match, TRBD2 (6 bases). The V gene's germline CDR1 is MNHEY and CDR2 SMNVEV (reference sequence). The CDR3 spans 13 residues. V was shortened by 6 bases and J by 10 bases, with 16 bases between the two germline ends. CDR3 sequence reads: CASRYWGRGEQFF. The CDR3 DNA follows: TGTGCCAGCAGGTACTGGGGCCGGGGGGAGCAGTTCTTC.

The chain has TRBV4-2 and TRBJ2-6; no reliable D call. The CDR3 sequence is 16 residues long. The germline V and J ends were trimmed by 0 bases and 0 bases, with 6 bases remaining between them. Germline values: CDR1 LGHNA, CDR2 YNFKEQ. As DNA, the CDR3 is TGTGCCAGCAGCCAAGAACAGTACTCTGGGGCCAACGTCCTGACTTTC. Its protein product is CASSQEQYSGANVLTF.